One sample yielded the 7 T cell receptor beta chains listed below, sequenced in a study of Ad26.COV2.S vaccination and SARS-CoV-2 variants. Sequencing used immunoSEQ multiplex PCR; TCRdb keeps in-frame clones, though not all of them. This sample has some 180,000 clones, with roughly 89% found just once. This sample comprised peripheral blood, obtained after recovery from COVID-19. The receptor set was obtained from a human donor who had recovered from COVID-19.

The genes are TRBV4-2 and TRBJ1-6; D is ambiguous. Trimming removed 4 bases from V and 9 bases from J, with 13 bases in between. Germline lookup yields CDR1 LGHNA and CDR2 YNFKEQ. This CDR3 region has 14 residues. CDR3 coding DNA: TGTGCCAGCAGCCCCTCTGATTCGATTTCACCCCTCCACTTT. It codes for CASSPSDSISPLHF.

The chain has TRBV18 and TRBJ1-2, with D possibly matching TRBD1 (6 bases). Germline values: CDR1 KGHSH, CDR2 LQKENI. The CDR3 is 16 residues long. Trimming removed 3 bases at V and 1 base at J, with 15 bases between. The CDR3 region has the DNA TGTGCCAGCTCACCTGGACAGCAAGAACATAACTATGGCTACACCTTC. Encoded protein: CASSPGQQEHNYGYTF.

This clone was seen only once. V and J are TRBV4-1 and TRBJ2-5; 9 bases line up with TRBD2. The trim removed 1 base at V and 1 base at J, leaving 10 bases unmatched. Germline V lookup: CDR1 MGHRA, CDR2 YSYEKL. The CDR3 spans 18 residues. The CDR3 DNA is TGCGCCAGCAGCCAAGTACTTAAAGCGGGGGGAATCCAAGAGACCCAGTACTTC. Translating gives CASSQVLKAGGIQETQYF.

The V and J genes are TRBV5-4 and TRBJ2-5; no reliable D call. CDR1 is SGHNT, CDR2 YYREEE, per germline (reference sequence). There are 14 residues in the CDR3. With 5 bases removed from V and 7 bases from J, the gap between germline ends came to 18 bases. CDR3 nucleotides: TGTGCCAGCAGTTCCGGGCCGCCAAAGGGGACCCAGTACTTC. It yields the protein CASSSGPPKGTQYF.

The chain is built from TRBV28 and TRBJ2-7, with a possible D match to TRBD2 (5 bases). This CDR3 is 13 amino acids long. Trimming removed 3 bases at V and 3 bases at J, with 9 bases between. Germline assignment: CDR1 MDHEN and CDR2 SYDVKM. The CDR3 here is CASSFRGSYEQYF. In DNA, the CDR3 is TGTGCCAGCAGTTTCCGGGGAAGCTACGAGCAGTACTTC. The variable domain in full, with the rest retrieved from reference TRBV28 and TRBJ2-7, is DVKVTQSSRYLVKRTGEKVFLECVQDMDHENMFWYRQDPGLGLRLIYFSYDVKMKEKGDIPEGYSVSREKKERFSLILESASTNQTSMYLCASSFRGSYEQYFGPGTRLTVT.

Comment on this clone: Sequence at one end of the junction differs from germline and may be a read error. This sequence joins TRBV6-2 or TRBV6-3 and TRBJ2-5; 8 positions agree with TRBD1. CDR1 MNHEY and CDR2 SVGEGT come from the germline V gene. The CDR3 has 15 residues. Here the CDR3 reads CASSWADRDQETQYF. In nucleotides, the CDR3 is TGTGCCAGCAGCTGGGCGGACAGGGACCAGGAGACCCAGTACTTC.

This clone was detected once. The rearrangement joins TRBV7-9 to TRBJ2-3, with TRBD2 matching over 7 bases. Trimming removed 4 bases from V and 1 base from J; junction bases left unmatched: 14. CDR1 is SEHNR, CDR2 FQNEAQ, per germline (reference sequence). The CDR3 is 18 amino acids. The CDR3 sequence is CASSSRLRRRGGTDTQYF. The CDR3 nucleotides are TGTGCCAGCAGCTCACGCCTCCGGCGCCGGGGGGGCACAGATACGCAGTATTTT.